These 20 T cell receptor beta chains share one sample of origin, sequenced in a study of identical twins. TCRdb redid the calling of the 5' RACE reads with MiXCR, one entry per CDR3 protein. The data contain a few hundred thousand distinct CDR3 sequences, roughly 9.7% of them seen just once; the ten biggest clones take up roughly 7%. These data were also filed under a second study, of yellow fever vaccine responses in identical twins.

The sequenced sample was CD8+ T cells sorted from blood. These receptors originate from a young woman in good health.

This clonotype was seen only a few times. The genes are TRBV7-2 and TRBJ2-5; D is perhaps TRBD1 (5 bases). This CDR3 spans 15 amino acids. Germline CDR1 reads SGHTA; CDR2 reads FQGNSA. Trimming pared 5 bases from V and 5 bases from J, leaving 18 bases between. The CDR3 coding sequence is TGTGCCAGCAGCCACACCCAGGGAACGGCCGAGACCCAGTACTTC. Amino acids: CASSHTQGTAETQYF.

This clonotype has only a few counts. CDR3 bases: TGTGCCAGCAGTCCTCGGACAGGGGTAGAGTTCTTC. As protein: CASSPRTGVEFF. The chain has TRBV27 and TRBJ2-1, with 9 bases that match TRBD1. Trimming removed 5 bases from V and 14 bases from J; junction bases left unmatched: 7. CDR1 and CDR2 from the germline V gene are MNHEY and SMNVEV (reference sequence). The CDR3 spans 12 residues.

This rearrangement joins TRBV7-2 to TRBJ2-5; D may be TRBD2 (6 bases). CDR3 length: 14 amino acids. From germline, CDR1 is SGHTA and CDR2 FQGNSA. Deletions cut 6 bases from V and 2 bases from J, with 13 bases between. This chain's CDR3 is CASRNFGGQETQYF. The CDR3 nucleotides read TGTGCCAGCAGGAATTTCGGAGGGCAAGAGACCCAGTACTTC.

This clonotype was recorded at least ten times. This chain joins TRBV7-9 and TRBJ2-7; 8 nucleotides line up with TRBD2. Losses at the gene ends were 5 bases for V and 5 bases for J; bases not matched to a gene: 5. CDR3 length: 13 amino acids. Germline CDR1 and CDR2: SEHNR and FQNEAQ (reference sequence). The CDR3 DNA reads as TGTGCCAGCAGCCCCCCGGGGGGGGACGAGCAGTACTTC. Translation: CASSPPGGDEQYF.

This clonotype appeared many times. V and J are TRBV5-6 and TRBJ2-3, with D maybe TRBD2 (6 bases). This CDR3 is 14 amino acids long. V was shortened by 1 base and J by 3 bases, with 9 bases between the two germline ends. CDR1 is SGHDT and CDR2 is YYEEEE in the germline V gene. The CDR3 DNA is TGTGCCAGCAGCTTGCGGCGGGAAACAGATACGCAGTATTTT. Translating gives CASSLRRETDTQYF.

The chain employs TRBV28 and TRBJ2-1; no definite D call. V lost 4 bases to trimming and J lost 8 bases, with 12 bases between them. Germline V gene lookup returns CDR1 MDHEN and CDR2 SYDVKM. The CDR3 runs to 13 residues. The CDR3 DNA follows: TGTGCCAGCAGTTCGCGTACCTCGGATGAGCAGTTCTTC. Amino acids: CASSSRTSDEQFF.

Ten or more counts support this clonotype. The rearrangement uses TRBV7-9 and TRBJ1-2; D gene uncertain. The CDR3 totals 13 residues. From germline, CDR1 is SEHNR and CDR2 FQNEAQ (reference sequence). The V end was cut by 5 bases, the J end by 6 bases, with 13 bases between. CDR3 loop: CASSNPRFDGYTF. The CDR3 region has the DNA TGTGCCAGCAGCAACCCCCGGTTTGATGGCTACACCTTC.

The sample holds many counts of this clonotype. This chain connects TRBV12-3 or TRBV12-4 to TRBJ2-7; no reliable D call. The V end lost 5 bases, the J end lost 3 bases, and 8 bases lay between the germline ends. The CDR3 has 12 amino acids. The CDR3 DNA reads as TGTGCCAGCAGTCCGCTCTTCTACGAGCAGTACTTC. It yields the protein CASSPLFYEQYF.

The V and J genes are TRBV6-2 or TRBV6-3 and TRBJ2-7; no clear D gene. The ends were cut back, 5 bases at V and 0 bases at J, with 8 bases in the middle. This CDR3 spans 13 amino acids. CDR1 and CDR2 (germline): MNHEY, SVGEGT. DNA of the CDR3: TGTGCCAGCAGTGCTTTGGACTCCTACGAGCAGTACTTC. Its protein product is CASSALDSYEQYF.

The rearrangement links TRBV20-1 to TRBJ2-7; 9 nucleotides agree with TRBD2. The junction had 4 bases not matched to a gene; V was cut back by 1 base and J by 3 bases. The CDR3 loop spans 14 amino acids. The V gene's germline CDR1 is DFQATT and CDR2 SNEGSKA (reference sequence). The CDR3 nucleotides are TGCAGTGCTAGAGGCGGGGGGGAAAACTACGAGCAGTACTTC. Translation gives CSARGGGENYEQYF.

This clonotype came up many times. V is TRBV25-1 and J is TRBJ2-1; weak D call: TRBD1 (5 bases). CDR1 MGHDK and CDR2 SYGVNS come from the germline V gene. V lost 5 bases, J lost 7 bases, and 12 bases lay in between. The CDR3 has 13 residues. The CDR3 here is CASSLGAGNEQFF. DNA for the CDR3: TGTGCCAGCAGTCTTGGGGCCGGGAATGAGCAGTTCTTC.

The chain employs TRBV7-8 and TRBJ2-1; D possibly corresponds to TRBD1 (6 bases). Trimming shortened V by 5 bases and J by 6 bases, and 20 bases separated the two germline ends. The CDR3 sequence is 16 residues long. From germline, CDR1 is SGHVS and CDR2 FQNEAQ. CDR3 nucleotide sequence: TGTGCCAGCAGCCCGACGGGACACTCGATGACCAATGAGCAGTTCTTC. It is translated as CASSPTGHSMTNEQFF.

The chain joins TRBV6-5 to TRBJ2-2; D unresolved. Germline CDR1 and CDR2: MNHEY and SVGAGI. This CDR3 is built from 14 residues. The V gene lost 0 bases and the J gene lost 7 bases, with 9 bases spanning the gap. CDR3 region: CASSYSRSGGELFF. The DNA of the CDR3 is TGTGCCAGCAGTTACTCACGGAGTGGCGGGGAGCTGTTTTTT.

The chain has TRBV5-6 and TRBJ2-1, with 10 positions matching TRBD2. Unmatched junction bases numbered 8, after V lost 1 base and J lost 7 bases. This CDR3 is built from 16 residues. Germline loops: CDR1 SGHDT, CDR2 YYEEEE. CDR3 DNA sequence: TGTGCCAGCAGCTTGAGGCCTAGCGGGAGACTAAATGAGCAGTTCTTC. This encodes CASSLRPSGRLNEQFF.

This clonotype has a handful of counts. The chain is built from TRBV7-9 and TRBJ2-5, with 8 bases aligning to TRBD1. Looked up from germline, CDR1 is SEHNR and CDR2 is FQNEAQ (reference sequence). V dropped 5 bases and J dropped 3; count of bases not matched to a gene: 8. The length of the CDR3 is 15 residues. The CDR3 region has the DNA TGTGCCAGCAGCACTCCCGGACAGGGTAAAGAGACCCAGTACTTC. Encoded protein: CASSTPGQGKETQYF.

This chain joins TRBV5-1 and TRBJ2-7, with D perhaps TRBD1 (6 bases). Trimming stripped 3 bases from V and 3 bases from J, with 10 bases between. The CDR3 consists of 13 residues. Germline V gene data show CDR1 as SGHRS and CDR2 as YFSETQ. CDR3 region: CASSYKDSYEQYF. CDR3 nucleotide sequence: TGCGCCAGCAGCTATAAGGACAGCTACGAGCAGTACTTC.

This clonotype has just a few counts. The CDR3 sequence is CASSSGVSGKNIQYF. The CDR3 bases are TGTGCCAGCAGCTCCGGCGTCTCGGGAAAAAACATTCAGTACTTC. The chain recombines TRBV7-9 with TRBJ2-4; maybe TRBD2 (5 bases). This CDR3 has 15 amino acids. The germline CDR1 and CDR2 sequences are SEHNR and FQNEAQ (reference sequence). Trimming left V 4 bases short and J 4 bases short, with 14 bases between. Full variable domain (missing parts from reference TRBV7-9 and TRBJ2-4): DTGVSQNPRHKITKRGQNVTFRCDPISEHNRLYWYRQTLGQGPEFLTYFQNEAQLEKSRLLSDRFSAERPKGSFSTLEIQRTEQGDSAMYLCASSSGVSGKNIQYFGAGTRLSVL.

This chain uses TRBV27 with TRBJ2-1, with 12 nucleotides matching TRBD2. Germline CDR1 reads MNHEY; CDR2 reads SMNVEV (reference sequence). The CDR3 is 16 amino acids. V trimming: 0 bases; J trimming: 6 bases; junction bases outside the gene matches: 3. In DNA, the CDR3 is TGTGCCAGCAGTTTATCGCCTAGCGGGAGGGTCAATGAGCAGTTCTTC. It codes for CASSLSPSGRVNEQFF.

This clonotype has ten or more counts. The V call is TRBV5-4, the J call TRBJ2-5, with 7 bases matching TRBD2. Germline CDR1 is SGHNT and CDR2 is YYREEE (reference sequence). The V and J ends lost 2 bases and 5 bases, in that order; junction bases with no gene match: 3. CDR3 length equals 13 residues. CDR3 sequence (DNA): TGTGCCAGCAGCTTTGAACTAGCGGAGACCCAGTACTTC. Its protein product is CASSFELAETQYF. Drawing the rest from reference TRBV5-4 and TRBJ2-5, the complete variable domain is ETGVTQSPTHLIKTRGQQVTLRCSSQSGHNTVSWYQQALGQGPQFIFQYYREEENGRGNFPPRFSGLQFPNYSSELNVNALELDDSALYLCASSFELAETQYFGPGTRLLVL.

This clonotype was observed many times. This chain connects TRBV12-3 or TRBV12-4 to TRBJ2-1, with a possible D match to TRBD1 (6 bases). Trimming took off 3 bases at V and 1 base at J, with 16 bases between the two ends. The CDR3 extends over 17 amino acids. CDR3: CASSFSLAGTSYNEQFF. The CDR3 DNA follows: TGTGCCAGCAGTTTCTCCCTGGCAGGGACATCCTACAATGAGCAGTTCTTC.